This T cell receptor beta chain came from a study of T-cell reconstitution after alpha-beta-depleted transplantation in children. Study-wide results and caveats: Some patients' high day-60 TCRbeta diversity was traced to surviving recipient T cells and thymic progenitors. T-cell counts and diversity were attributed mostly to newly produced T cells one year after transplant. About two months after transplant, alpha-beta T cells reportedly came from several hundred expanded graft clones.

Turning to this clonotype: The antigen is undetermined.

The CDR3 runs 12 residues. V gave up 6 bases and J gave up 2 bases, with 8 bases separating them. During its preparation, the TCRbeta library received unique molecular identifiers. TCRdb passed the PCR reads through MiXCR, listing each CDR3 protein once. The data hold more than 500,000 distinct CDR3 sequences, with 11% observed a single time. The sample was PBMCs, mostly from graft donor cells, taken 180 days after TCRalphabeta/CD19-depleted stem cell transplant. The V gene is TRBV12-3 or TRBV12-4, the J gene TRBJ2-7; D unresolved. The sequence was obtained from a female patient aged 2 to 10 who had a stem cell transplant for aplastic anemia, so the T cells may come from the graft donor. The CDR3, as DNA: TGTGCCAGCAGCCATGAAGCCTACGAGCAGTACTTC. Translation: CASSHEAYEQYF.